The 23 T cell receptor beta chains below were found in one sample sequenced in a study of CXCR3-negative and CXCR3-positive naive CD8 T cells. UMI-labeled 5' RACE yielded the TRB cDNA libraries. TCRdb reprocessed the 5' RACE reads, keeping one entry per CDR3 protein, no DNA. This table holds 70,000 to 95,000 distinct CDR3 sequences. The sample taken for sequencing was naive CXCR3- CD8+ T cells from blood. The subset here: CD45RO-CCR7+CD27+CD95- naive CD8+ T cells lacking CXCR3 (TNR3-). These receptors all come from a human donor in good health. Some clones in this sample may be carry-over from other donors' samples.

This chain links TRBV29-1 with TRBJ2-1; no DNA is available, so the TRBD1 call from TCRdb remains unchecked. There are 12 residues in the CDR3. Germline V lookup: CDR1 SQVTM, CDR2 ANQGSEA. CDR3 sequence: CSVRPGNNEQFF.

The CDR3 sequence is CASSWTGLYEQYF. The V and J genes are TRBV7-2 and TRBJ2-7; TCRdb picks TRBD1, but there is no DNA to check that call. The CDR3 length is 13 residues. Germline V CDR1 and CDR2: SGHTA, FQGNSA.

This rearrangement joins TRBV20-1 to TRBJ2-7; TCRdb lists TRBD2, though no DNA is available to test this call. The CDR3 length is 16 residues. Germline-derived CDR1 and CDR2 are DFQATT and SNEGSKA (reference sequence). The CDR3 spells CSARGLAGRSSYEQYF.

The V call is TRBV7-9, the J call TRBJ2-7; the D call of TRBD1 rests on TCRdb alone, since no DNA is present to check it. CDR1 is SEHNR and CDR2 is FQNEAQ in the germline V gene (reference sequence). The CDR3 has 13 residues. The CDR3 reads CASGADSSYEQYF.

The rearrangement uses TRBV21-1 and TRBJ2-7; TCRdb outputs TRBD1, but without DNA this stays unchecked. TRBV21-1 is designated a pseudogene. The CDR3 runs to 15 residues. CDR3 in amino acids: CASSNVPYRGWEQYF.

The gene calls are TRBV29-1 and TRBJ2-7; TCRdb calls TRBD1, which cannot be checked without DNA. The V gene's germline CDR1 is SQVTM and CDR2 ANQGSEA. CDR3 length: 13 residues. The CDR3 loop reads CSVKDSSAYEQYF.

The chain uses TRBV19 and TRBJ1-5. Germline lookup yields CDR1 LNHDA and CDR2 SQIVND (reference sequence). The CDR3 covers 14 residues. The CDR3 loop is CASRIGTVNQPQHF.

The chain carries TRBV15 and TRBJ2-3; as DNA is missing, the TRBD1 call by TCRdb cannot be tested. Germline-derived CDR1 and CDR2 are LNHNV and YYDKDF (reference sequence). The CDR3 consists of 15 residues. CDR3 region: CATSRTGQPTDTQYF.

CDR3 residues: CASSQDLGRLQQDTQYF. The chain recombines TRBV3-1 with TRBJ2-3. Germline V gives CDR1 LGHDT, CDR2 YNNKEL (reference sequence). This CDR3 contains 17 residues.

The gene calls are TRBV6-5 and TRBJ2-3; TCRdb designates TRBD2, a call that cannot be tested without DNA. From germline, CDR1 is MNHEY and CDR2 SVGAGI. The CDR3 has 12 amino acids. CDR3 sequence: CASRDRFSAQYF.

CDR3 protein: CASGPWTGNYGYTF. This rearrangement joins TRBV12-5 to TRBJ1-2; TCRdb selects TRBD1, and the lack of DNA leaves this call unchecked. Germline lookup yields CDR1 LGHNT and CDR2 FRNRAP. This CDR3 is built from 14 residues.

V and J are TRBV6-2 or TRBV6-3 and TRBJ2-5; TCRdb selects TRBD1, and the lack of DNA leaves this call unchecked. The CDR3 length is 14 residues. Germline CDR1 reads MNHEY; CDR2 reads SVGEGT. The CDR3 here is CASNPGRLQETQYF.

V usage is TRBV12-3 or TRBV12-4 and J usage is TRBJ2-7; TCRdb lists TRBD1, though no DNA is available to test this call. The CDR3 is 14 amino acids. The CDR3 protein is CASSPTTGFYEQYF.

This chain uses TRBV12-3 or TRBV12-4 with TRBJ2-7. The length of the CDR3 is 15 residues. The CDR3 region is CASSLSVRGSYEQYF.

The rearrangement uses TRBV5-6 and TRBJ2-5; TCRdb's D gene call, TRBD2, goes unchecked for lack of DNA. The CDR3 consists of 14 residues. CDR1 and CDR2 from the germline V gene are SGHDT and YYEEEE. The CDR3 spells CASSFPGGLETQYF.

The CDR3 protein is CASSLVPRATGETQYF. J is TRBJ2-5 and V is TRBV11-1. Germline CDR1 reads SGHAT; CDR2 reads FQDESV (reference sequence). This CDR3 comprises 16 residues.

The J gene is TRBJ2-7, the V gene TRBV7-9; TCRdb's D call, TRBD2, is unchecked because there is no DNA. The CDR3 is made up of 14 amino acids. Germline CDR1 SEHNR, CDR2 FQNEAQ (reference sequence). CDR3 protein: CASSFTSGGYEQYF.

This chain connects TRBV5-6 to TRBJ2-3; TCRdb returns TRBD1, unconfirmable since there is no DNA. CDR1 and CDR2 (germline): SGHDT, YYEEEE. This CDR3 has 13 residues. The CDR3 loop reads CASSRGYGTTQYF.

V and J are TRBV12-3 or TRBV12-4 and TRBJ2-1; TCRdb designates TRBD1, a call that cannot be tested without DNA. The CDR3 contains 14 residues. CDR3 loop: CASSLNHRGDEQFF.

The chain employs TRBV7-2 and TRBJ2-5; there is no DNA to check the TCRdb D call of TRBD1. Germline lookup yields CDR1 SGHTA and CDR2 FQGNSA. The CDR3 runs to 18 residues. CDR3 residues: CASSPYPLGTGPQETQYF.

CDR3 residues: CASSLWSSGNTGELFF. This rearrangement joins TRBV7-6 to TRBJ2-2; checking the TCRdb D call of TRBD2 is not possible without DNA. Germline assignment: CDR1 SGHVS and CDR2 FNYEAQ. CDR3 length: 16 amino acids.

The J gene is TRBJ2-6, the V gene TRBV29-1. From germline, CDR1 is SQVTM and CDR2 ANQGSEA. This CDR3 contains 11 residues. The CDR3 here is CSLSGANVLTF.

This chain uses TRBV7-9 with TRBJ2-1. The CDR3 has 15 residues. Germline CDR1 and CDR2: SEHNR and FQNEAQ (reference sequence). The CDR3 protein is CASSLLQGPYNEQFF.